A selection of T cell receptor beta chains follows, all from one sample in a study of OX40 agonist ivuxolimab in advanced cancers. Generated by immunoSEQ multiplex PCR, the TCRdb table keeps only in-frame clones and is missing some. In the table there are around 92,000 clones, approximately 80% of which are singletons. This material consisted of CD4+ or CD8+ T cells sorted from blood, taken in a trial of the OX40 agonist ivuxolimab. The origin of the receptors is an adult with an advanced solid tumor such as melanoma, head and neck, liver or kidney cancer. Both conserved end residues are part of each CDR3. A D gene is named only where the DNA matches it firmly. Not every row has a clone size; where given, it reads once, few, many or a size class.

d_gene	v_gene	abundance	j_gene	CDR3nt	CDR3aa
TRBD2	TRBV7-3	-	TRBJ2-1	TGTGCCAGCAGCTTAGGAGGGACTAGCGGGGCCGGAGAGCAGTTCTTC	CASSLGGTSGAGEQFF
TRBD1	TRBV19	-	TRBJ1-2	TGTGCCAGTAGGCGGACAGGGGGCGACTATGGCTACACCTTC	CASRRTGGDYGYTF
-	TRBV9	-	TRBJ1-2	TGTGCCAGCAGCGTAGGTCCGTCTGCTTATGGCTACACCTTC	CASSVGPSAYGYTF
TRBD2	TRBV19	-	TRBJ2-3	TGTGCCAGTCAGGTCAGCGGGGCTAGAGATACGCAGTATTTT	CASQVSGARDTQYF
-	TRBV7-3	-	TRBJ2-1	TGTGCCAGCAGTCCCTTTAGATCGGCCCCCTACAATGAGCAGTTCTTC	CASSPFRSAPYNEQFF
TRBD1	TRBV6-1	-	TRBJ2-5	TGTGCCAGCAGTGAGGCAGGGGGCGGCTCCCGAGAGACCCAGTACTTC	CASSEAGGGSRETQYF
-	TRBV7-8	-	TRBJ2-3	TGTGCCAGCAGCTTAGTGGACTATACCACAGATACGCAGTATTTT	CASSLVDYTTDTQYF
TRBD1	TRBV5-1	few	TRBJ2-5	TGCGCCAGCAGCAGGCCCGGGACAGGGGGCGGGGGAGAGACCCAGTACTTC	CASSRPGTGGGGETQYF
-	TRBV7-2	-	TRBJ1-5	TGTGCCAGCGGCAGGGAATTAAATCAGCCCCAGCATTTT	CASGRELNQPQHF
-	TRBV6-6	-	TRBJ1-2	TGTGCCAGCAGTTACTCGGGGGAACGTGGCTACACCTTC	CASSYSGERGYTF
TRBD1	TRBV19	-	TRBJ2-6	TGTGCCAGTAGTTTGCCCACGGGACAGGTCTCTGGGGCCAACGTCCTGACTTTC	CASSLPTGQVSGANVLTF
TRBD1	TRBV6-4	-	TRBJ2-3	TGTGCCAGCAGTGACGGGACAGGGTCAGATACGCAGTATTTT	CASSDGTGSDTQYF
TRBD1	TRBV27	-	TRBJ1-4	TGTGCCAGCAGTACACAGGGGGCGGGTGAAAAACTGTTTTTT	CASSTQGAGEKLFF
TRBD1	TRBV9	-	TRBJ1-1	TGTGCCAGCAGCGCCCGAACAGGGGCGAACACTGAAGCTTTCTTT	CASSARTGANTEAFF
TRBD1	TRBV7-7	-	TRBJ2-5	TGTGCCAGCAGCTTGACAGGGGGAGAGACCCAGTACTTC	CASSLTGGETQYF
TRBD1	TRBV28	-	TRBJ1-6	TGTGCCAGCAGTTTCTGGGAGGGGGCTGGTTCACCCCTCCACTTT	CASSFWEGAGSPLHF
TRBD1	TRBV6-5	-	TRBJ2-5	TGTGCCAGCACCCGGGACAGCCAAGAGACCCAGTACTTC	CASTRDSQETQYF
TRBD2	TRBV10-1	-	TRBJ2-3	TGCGCCAGCAGCCAAGGACTAGCGGGGGGCACAGATACGCAGTATTTT	CASSQGLAGGTDTQYF
-	TRBV2	-	TRBJ2-7	TGTGCCAGCAGTGATGACAGGCTCTACGAGCAGTACTTC	CASSDDRLYEQYF
-	TRBV28	-	TRBJ2-7	TGTGCCAGCAGTTTACGCCCTCCCGAGCAGTACTTC	CASSLRPPEQYF
TRBD1	TRBV6-5	-	TRBJ2-7	TGTGCCATCTCTACCCGCAGGGGGCCTGGTGAGCAGTACTTC	CAISTRRGPGEQYF
-	TRBV5-5	-	TRBJ1-3	TGTGCCAGCAGCTTGATCACCGTGAGCTCTGGAAACACCATATATTTT	CASSLITVSSGNTIYF
-	TRBV7-9	-	TRBJ1-1	TGTGCCAGCAGCTTTTGGAACACTGAAGCTTTCTTT	CASSFWNTEAFF
TRBD1	TRBV19	-	TRBJ1-1	TGTGCCAGTAGTCCGCGGACAGGGGCCGCCACTGAAGCTTTCTTT	CASSPRTGAATEAFF
-	TRBV4-1	-	TRBJ2-2	TGCGCCAGCAGCCTGGGACATTCAAACACCGGGGAGCTGTTTTTT	CASSLGHSNTGELFF
-	TRBV19	-	TRBJ2-5	TGTGCCAGTAGTGATACAGGGCCAGAGACCCAGTACTTC	CASSDTGPETQYF
TRBD1	TRBV5-1	-	TRBJ2-2	TGCGCCAGCAGCTGGACAGGTGCGAACACCGGGGAGCTGTTTTTT	CASSWTGANTGELFF
-	TRBV7-8	-	TRBJ2-5	TGTGCCAGCAGCTTTCTCGGAGAGACCCAGTACTTC	CASSFLGETQYF
-	TRBV6-5	-	TRBJ1-1	TGTGCCAGCAGATACCGGAACACTGAAGCTTTCTTT	CASRYRNTEAFF
TRBD1	TRBV28	once	TRBJ1-2	TGTGCCAGCAGTTTAGCGGGGACAGGCGATGCTAACTATGGCTACACCTTC	CASSLAGTGDANYGYTF
-	TRBV15	-	TRBJ1-1	TGTGCCACCAGCAGAGGAGGGGACAACACTGAAGCTTTCTTT	CATSRGGDNTEAFF
TRBD2	TRBV7-7	-	TRBJ2-3	TGTGCCAGCAGCTCTAGCGGGGGGGCCGGGGATACGCAGTATTTT	CASSSSGGAGDTQYF
-	TRBV6-5	-	TRBJ2-3	TGTGCCAGCAGTTACCAGCTCACAGATACGCAGTATTTT	CASSYQLTDTQYF
TRBD1	TRBV11-2	-	TRBJ2-5	TGTGCCAGCAGCCCAAGGATGGGACAGGGGGCTAGGGAGACCCAGTACTTC	CASSPRMGQGARETQYF
-	TRBV28	-	TRBJ1-2	TGTGCCAGCAGTTTGGAACAGGGCCGCGGCTACACCTTC	CASSLEQGRGYTF
-	TRBV19	-	TRBJ2-7	TGTGCCAGTAGTATAAACAGGGAAAGTTACGAGCAGTACTTC	CASSINRESYEQYF
TRBD2	TRBV5-1	-	TRBJ2-1	TGCGCCAGCAGCTTTAGCGGGGGGACCGACAATGAGCAGTTCTTC	CASSFSGGTDNEQFF
-	TRBV2	few	TRBJ2-7	TGTGCCAGCAGTGCCCTCTACGAGCAGTACTTC	CASSALYEQYF
-	TRBV7-8	-	TRBJ2-5	TGTGCCAGCAGCTCAGGGGAGACCCAGTACTTC	CASSSGETQYF
-	TRBV9	once	TRBJ2-3	TGTGCCAGCAGCGTAGTGGGAGATACGCAGTATTTT	CASSVVGDTQYF
TRBD1	TRBV27	-	TRBJ2-2	TGTGCCAGCAGAGATGGGACAGGGAGGGCGGAGCTGTTTTTT	CASRDGTGRAELFF
-	TRBV5-4	few	TRBJ1-6	TGTGCCAGCAGCACCGATGGACAGAAAAATTCACCCCTCCACTTT	CASSTDGQKNSPLHF
-	TRBV6-5	few	TRBJ2-3	TGTGCCAGCAGTTACCTGCCAGGGGCAGATACGCAGTATTTT	CASSYLPGADTQYF
-	TRBV6-5	-	TRBJ1-6	TGTGCCAGCAGTTATAAGGATAATAATTCACCCCTCCACTTT	CASSYKDNNSPLHF
-	TRBV9	-	TRBJ1-1	TGTGCCAGCAGCGTAGGGGGGATGCGGAACACTGAAGCTTTCTTT	CASSVGGMRNTEAFF
TRBD1	TRBV19	-	TRBJ1-4	TGTGCCAGTAGTAACACAGGGGGCAGATCTAATGAAAAACTGTTTTTT	CASSNTGGRSNEKLFF
-	TRBV5-6	-	TRBJ2-5	TGTGCCAGCAATAGGGGTGTGGAGACCCAGTACTTC	CASNRGVETQYF
-	TRBV5-4	-	TRBJ1-1	TGTGCCAGCAGCTTTGACCTGAACACTGAAGCTTTCTTT	CASSFDLNTEAFF
TRBD1	TRBV30	-	TRBJ1-5	TGTGCCTGGAGTGGCAGGGGGCCTTATCAGCCCCAGCATTTT	CAWSGRGPYQPQHF
TRBD1	TRBV7-2	once	TRBJ1-2	TGTGCCAGCAGCCGACAGGGTGTAAATGGCTACACCTTC	CASSRQGVNGYTF
-	TRBV19	-	TRBJ2-4	TGTGCCAGCTCTGAGACGGCCCCGTATCTCAACGCGGGTGGGGCCAAAAACATTCAGTACTTC	CASSETAPYLNAGGAKNIQYF
TRBD1	TRBV6-5	-	TRBJ2-7	TGTGCCACCAGCCCCCTTGACAGGGGGAAATCCGAGCAGTACTTC	CATSPLDRGKSEQYF
-	TRBV2	-	TRBJ2-5	TGTGCCAGCAGTGAAGCTTACAGACAAGAGACCCAGTACTTC	CASSEAYRQETQYF
TRBD1	TRBV6-1	-	TRBJ1-2	TGTGCCAGCAGTGAAAGGGACAGGGGACGGGGTGGCTACACCTTC	CASSERDRGRGGYTF